This T cell receptor (beta chain) originates from a study of CD8 T cells in ankylosing spondylitis. Study results and caveats: Past studies reported some motif variants in reactive arthritis synovial fluid and blood. The authors found the disease-linked clones to be CD8+ and relatively rare in peripheral blood. Disease-associated clones were reportedly significantly overrepresented in matched ankylosing spondylitis synovial fluid.

A word on this clonotype: The antigen is unknown.

In germline, CDR1 is MDHEN, CDR2 SYDVKM. The V and J ends lost 11 bases and 4 bases, in that order; junction bases with no gene match: 4. The CDR3 is 12 amino acids. TCRdb reprocessed the 5' RACE reads via MiXCR and lists one record per CDR3 protein. This sample has roughly 180,000 distinct CDR3 sequences, with around a tenth found just once. The chain uses TRBV28 and TRBJ2-7; TRBD1 matches at 11 bases. The sequenced sample was blood, either unsorted or a sorted T cell fraction (not recorded which). This TCR was sampled from a female donor with ankylosing spondylitis or in good health (not recorded which). CDR3 residues: CASGTGGYEQYF. CDR3 sequence (DNA): TGTGCCTCCGGGACAGGGGGGTACGAGCAGTACTTC.